The 4 T cell receptor beta chains presented below share a single source sample, sequenced in a study of cytomegalovirus exposure and HLA in healthy donors. Data came from immunoSEQ multiplex PCR; TCRdb stores just in-frame clones and leaves some out. Of around 70,000 clones listed, approximately 95% were seen once; the top ten hold roughly 1.5%. Input material: PBMCs. All receptors come from a man aged 18 to 30 in good health and CMV-seropositive.

The rearrangement joins TRBV6-5 to TRBJ2-7, with a weak D call TRBD2 (5 bases). Trimming stripped 6 bases from V and 2 bases from J, with 8 bases between. CDR3 size: 12 residues. Germline V gene data show CDR1 as MNHEY and CDR2 as SVGAGI. CDR3 nucleotides: TGTGCCAGCAGCCCCGGGGCCTACGAGCAGTACTTC. Translated, it gives CASSPGAYEQYF.

The chain couples TRBV7-9 to TRBJ2-5; a weak D match, TRBD1 (5 bases). Trimming took off 1 base at V and 5 bases at J, with 11 bases between the two ends. In germline, CDR1 is SEHNR, CDR2 FQNEAQ (reference sequence). This CDR3 has 14 residues. The CDR3 coding sequence is TGTGCCAGCAGCTTAGTAGGGGATCCGGAGACCCAGTACTTC. Translating gives CASSLVGDPETQYF.

This sequence joins TRBV14 and TRBJ2-3, with 10 bases matching TRBD2. Germline values: CDR1 SGHDN, CDR2 FVKESK. Germline trimming cut 3 bases from V and 0 bases from J; bases unmatched to any gene: 0. The CDR3 contains 15 residues. CDR3 DNA sequence: TGTGCCAGCAGCCAGACTAGCGGGAGCACAGATACGCAGTATTTT. Its protein is CASSQTSGSTDTQYF. Full variable domain (remainder filled in from reference TRBV14 and TRBJ2-3): EAGVTQFPSHSVIEKGQTVTLRCDPISGHDNLYWYRRVMGKEIKFLLHFVKESKQDESGMPNNRFLAERTGGTYSTLKVQPAELEDSGVYFCASSQTSGSTDTQYFGPGTRLTVL.

This chain joins TRBV19 and TRBJ2-2; the match to TRBD2 covers 9 bases. The germline CDR1 and CDR2 sequences are LNHDA and SQIVND (reference sequence). This CDR3 spans 17 amino acids. J was trimmed by 7 bases and V by 5 bases; bases with no gene match: 14. CDR3 amino acids: CASSSRSAGGYVGELFF. The DNA of the CDR3 is TGTGCCAGTAGTTCCCGCAGCGCGGGAGGGTATGTCGGGGAGCTGTTTTTT. Full variable domain (remainder filled in from reference TRBV19 and TRBJ2-2): DGGITQSPKYLFRKEGQNVTLSCEQNLNHDAMYWYRQDPGQGLRLIYYSQIVNDFQKGDIAEGYSVSREKKESFPLTVTSAQKNPTAFYLCASSSRSAGGYVGELFFGEGSRLTVL.